The T cell receptor beta chain under discussion was sequenced for a study of blood T cell repertoires in COVID-19. The CDR3 has 11 residues. V shed 4 bases and J 11 bases; nucleotides not matched to a gene: 3. Germline lookup yields CDR1 SEHNR and CDR2 FQNEAQ (reference sequence). TCRdb's table, derived via immunoSEQ multiplex PCR, lists solely in-frame clones and lacks some. Among fewer than 250,000 clones listed, roughly 90% were seen once. Sequenced input: PBMCs or T cells enriched from blood (not recorded which). The rearrangement uses TRBV7-9 and TRBJ1-1, with 8 bases fitting TRBD1. This receptor was identified in a woman aged 18-29 years who had recovered from COVID-19. Here the CDR3 DNA reads TGTGCCAGCAGCTCGGACAGGGTTGCTTTCTTT. This encodes CASSSDRVAFF.